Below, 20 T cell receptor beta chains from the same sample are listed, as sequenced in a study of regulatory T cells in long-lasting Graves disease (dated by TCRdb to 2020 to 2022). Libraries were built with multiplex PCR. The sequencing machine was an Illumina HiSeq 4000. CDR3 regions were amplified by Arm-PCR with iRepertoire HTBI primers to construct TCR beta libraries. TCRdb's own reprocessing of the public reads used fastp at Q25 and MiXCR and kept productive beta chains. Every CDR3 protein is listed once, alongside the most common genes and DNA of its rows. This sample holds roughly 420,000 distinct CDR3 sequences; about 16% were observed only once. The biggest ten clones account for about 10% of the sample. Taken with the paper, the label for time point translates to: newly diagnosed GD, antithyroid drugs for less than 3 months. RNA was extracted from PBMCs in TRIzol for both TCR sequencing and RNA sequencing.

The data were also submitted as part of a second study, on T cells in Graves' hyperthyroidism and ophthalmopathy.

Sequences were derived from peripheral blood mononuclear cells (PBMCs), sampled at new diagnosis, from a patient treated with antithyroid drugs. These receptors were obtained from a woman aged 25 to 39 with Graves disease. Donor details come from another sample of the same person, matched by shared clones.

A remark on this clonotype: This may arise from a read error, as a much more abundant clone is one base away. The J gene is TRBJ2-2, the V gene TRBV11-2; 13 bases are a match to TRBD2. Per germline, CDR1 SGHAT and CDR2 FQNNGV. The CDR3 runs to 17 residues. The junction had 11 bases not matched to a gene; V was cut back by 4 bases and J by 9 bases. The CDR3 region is CASSSKTSGRATRELFF. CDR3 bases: TGTGCCAGCAGCTCGAAAACTAGCGGGAGGGCAACCCGGGAGCTGTTTTTT.

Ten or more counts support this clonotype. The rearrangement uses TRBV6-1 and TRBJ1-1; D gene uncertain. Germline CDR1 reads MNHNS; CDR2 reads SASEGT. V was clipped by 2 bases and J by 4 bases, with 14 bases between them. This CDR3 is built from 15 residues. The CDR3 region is CASSEIAKWGTEAFF. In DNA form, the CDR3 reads TGTGCCAGCAGTGAAATTGCAAAATGGGGCACTGAAGCTTTCTTT.

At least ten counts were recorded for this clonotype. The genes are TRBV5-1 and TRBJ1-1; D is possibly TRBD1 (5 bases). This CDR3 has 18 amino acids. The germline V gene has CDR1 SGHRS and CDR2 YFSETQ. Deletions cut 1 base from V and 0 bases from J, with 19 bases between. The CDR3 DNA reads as TGCGCCAGCAGCTTGAAGGGGCGTTCGCGGCACATGAACACTGAAGCTTTCTTT. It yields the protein CASSLKGRSRHMNTEAFF.

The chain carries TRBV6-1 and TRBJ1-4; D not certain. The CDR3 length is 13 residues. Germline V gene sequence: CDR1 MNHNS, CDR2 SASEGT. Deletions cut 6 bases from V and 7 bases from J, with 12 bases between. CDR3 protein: CASRTGRIEKLFF. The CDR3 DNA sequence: TGTGCCAGCAGGACCGGACGGATTGAAAAACTGTTTTTT.

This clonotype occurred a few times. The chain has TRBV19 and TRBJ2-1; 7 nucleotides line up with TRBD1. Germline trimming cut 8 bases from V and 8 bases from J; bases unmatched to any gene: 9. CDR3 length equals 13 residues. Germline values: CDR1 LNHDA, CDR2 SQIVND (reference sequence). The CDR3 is CASGQADIDEQFF. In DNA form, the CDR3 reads TGTGCCAGTGGACAGGCAGACATCGATGAGCAGTTCTTC.

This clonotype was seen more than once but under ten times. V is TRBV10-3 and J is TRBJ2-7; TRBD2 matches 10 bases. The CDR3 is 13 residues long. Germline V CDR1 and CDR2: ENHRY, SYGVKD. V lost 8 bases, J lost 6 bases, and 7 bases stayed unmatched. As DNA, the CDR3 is TGTGCCATCCGAGCTAGCGGGAGCTCCGAGCAGTACTTC. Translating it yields CAIRASGSSEQYF.

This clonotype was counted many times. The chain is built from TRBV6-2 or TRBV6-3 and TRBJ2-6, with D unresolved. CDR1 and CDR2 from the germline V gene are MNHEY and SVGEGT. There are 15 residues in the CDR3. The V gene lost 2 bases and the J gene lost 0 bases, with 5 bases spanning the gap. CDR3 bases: TGTGCCAGCAGTTACCCTGACTCTGGGGCCAACGTCCTGACTTTC. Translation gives CASSYPDSGANVLTF.

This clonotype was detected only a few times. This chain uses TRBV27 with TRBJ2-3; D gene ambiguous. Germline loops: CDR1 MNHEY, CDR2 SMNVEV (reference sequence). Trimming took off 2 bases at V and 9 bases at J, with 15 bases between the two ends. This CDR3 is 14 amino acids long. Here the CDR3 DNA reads TGTGCCAGCAGTTTACTCACCGCATCTGGGACGCAGTATTTT. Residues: CASSLLTASGTQYF.

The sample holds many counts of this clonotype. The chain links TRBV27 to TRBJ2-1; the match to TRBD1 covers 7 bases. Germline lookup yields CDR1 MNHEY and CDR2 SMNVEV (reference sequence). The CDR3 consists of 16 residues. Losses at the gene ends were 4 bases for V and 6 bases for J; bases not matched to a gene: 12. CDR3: CASSSTMTGTPNEQFF. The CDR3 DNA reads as TGTGCCAGCAGTTCCACAATGACAGGGACCCCCAATGAGCAGTTCTTC.

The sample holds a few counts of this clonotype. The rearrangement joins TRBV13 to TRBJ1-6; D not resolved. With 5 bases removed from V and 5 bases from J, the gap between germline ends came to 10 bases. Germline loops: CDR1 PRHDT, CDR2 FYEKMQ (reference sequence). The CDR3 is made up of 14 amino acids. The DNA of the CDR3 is TGTGCCAGCAGCACTAATCCCGATAATTCACCCCTCCACTTT. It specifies CASSTNPDNSPLHF.

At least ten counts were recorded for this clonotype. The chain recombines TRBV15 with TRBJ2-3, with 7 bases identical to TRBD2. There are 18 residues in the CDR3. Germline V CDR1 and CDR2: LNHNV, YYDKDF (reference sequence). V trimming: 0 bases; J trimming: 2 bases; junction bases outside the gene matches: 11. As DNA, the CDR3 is TGTGCCACCAGCAGAGATGTGGTTGCGGGAGCTGCCACAGATACGCAGTATTTT. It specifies CATSRDVVAGAATDTQYF.

CDR3 in DNA: TGTGCCAGCAGTTTGTTGGCAGGGGGCAAAGAGACCCAGTACTTC. Translation: CASSLLAGGKETQYF. The chain combines TRBV28 with TRBJ2-5, with TRBD1 identical over 8 bases. The CDR3 spans 15 residues. With 3 bases clipped from V and 3 bases from J, the junction kept 6 bases outside the gene matches. Germline loops: CDR1 MDHEN, CDR2 SYDVKM. Together with reference TRBV28 and TRBJ2-5, the CDR3 gives the full variable domain: DVKVTQSSRYLVKRTGEKVFLECVQDMDHENMFWYRQDPGLGLRLIYFSYDVKMKEKGDIPEGYSVSREKKERFSLILESASTNQTSMYLCASSLLAGGKETQYFGPGTRLLVL.

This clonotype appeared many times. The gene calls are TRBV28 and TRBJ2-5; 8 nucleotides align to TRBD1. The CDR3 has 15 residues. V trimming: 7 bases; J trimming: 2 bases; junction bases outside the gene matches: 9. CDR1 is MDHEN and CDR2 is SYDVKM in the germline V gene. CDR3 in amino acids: CASTGGQEKQETQYF. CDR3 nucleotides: TGTGCCAGCACAGGGGGACAGGAGAAGCAAGAGACCCAGTACTTC.

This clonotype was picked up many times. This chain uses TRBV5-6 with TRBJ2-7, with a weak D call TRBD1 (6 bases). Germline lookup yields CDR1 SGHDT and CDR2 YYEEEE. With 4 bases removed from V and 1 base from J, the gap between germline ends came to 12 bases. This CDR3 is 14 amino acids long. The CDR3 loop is CASSPWTASYEQYF. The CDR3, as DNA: TGTGCCAGCAGCCCCTGGACAGCTTCCTACGAGCAGTACTTC.

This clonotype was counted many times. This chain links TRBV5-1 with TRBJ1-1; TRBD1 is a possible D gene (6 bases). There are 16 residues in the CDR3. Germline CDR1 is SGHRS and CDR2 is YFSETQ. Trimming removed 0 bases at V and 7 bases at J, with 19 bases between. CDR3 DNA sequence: TGCGCCAGCAGCTTGGCCGGGGGGGGGGCCGGCTTTGAAGCTTTCTTT. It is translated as CASSLAGGGAGFEAFF.

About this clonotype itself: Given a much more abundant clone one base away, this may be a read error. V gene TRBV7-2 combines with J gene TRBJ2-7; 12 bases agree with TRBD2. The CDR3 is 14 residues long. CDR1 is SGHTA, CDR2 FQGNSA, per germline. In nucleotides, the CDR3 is TGTGCCGGCAGGCGACTAGCGGGAGTAGGCGAGCAGTACTTC. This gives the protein CAGRRLAGVGEQYF. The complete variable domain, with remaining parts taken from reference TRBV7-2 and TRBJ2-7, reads GAGVSQSPSNKVTEKGKDVELRCDPISGHTALYWYRQSLGQGLEFLIYFQGNSAPDKSGLPSDRFSAERTGGSVSTLTIQRTQQEDSAVYLCAGRRLAGVGEQYFGPGTRLTVT.

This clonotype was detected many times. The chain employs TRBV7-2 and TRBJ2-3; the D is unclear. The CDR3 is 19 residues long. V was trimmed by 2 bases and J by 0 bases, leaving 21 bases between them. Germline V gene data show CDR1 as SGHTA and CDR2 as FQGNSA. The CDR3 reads CASSLYTRRSVSSTDTQYF. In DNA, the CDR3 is TGTGCCAGCAGCTTATATACCAGGAGATCGGTGTCTAGCACAGATACGCAGTATTTT.

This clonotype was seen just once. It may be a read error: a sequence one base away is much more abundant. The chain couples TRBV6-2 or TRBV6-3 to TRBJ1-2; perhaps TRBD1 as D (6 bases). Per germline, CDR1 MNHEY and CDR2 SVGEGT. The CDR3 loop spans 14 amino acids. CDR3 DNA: TGTGCCATCAGTTACTCGAGGGGGGGCTATGGCTACACCTTC. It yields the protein CAISYSRGGYGYTF.

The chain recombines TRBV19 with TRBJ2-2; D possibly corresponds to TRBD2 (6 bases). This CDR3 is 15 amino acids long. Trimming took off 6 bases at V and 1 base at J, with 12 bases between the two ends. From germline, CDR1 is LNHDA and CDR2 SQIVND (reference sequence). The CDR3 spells CASSRRRENTGELFF. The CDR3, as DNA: TGTGCCAGTAGCAGACGGCGGGAGAACACCGGGGAGCTGTTTTTT.

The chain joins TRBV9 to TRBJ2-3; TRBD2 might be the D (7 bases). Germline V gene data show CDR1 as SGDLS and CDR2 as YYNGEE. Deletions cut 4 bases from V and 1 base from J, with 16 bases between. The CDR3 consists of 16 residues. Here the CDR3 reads CASSPEGGAGTDTQYF. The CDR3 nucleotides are TGTGCCAGCAGCCCAGAGGGGGGGGCAGGCACAGATACGCAGTATTTT. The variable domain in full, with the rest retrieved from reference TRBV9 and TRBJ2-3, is DSGVTQTPKHLITATGQRVTLRCSPRSGDLSVYWYQQSLDQGLQFLIQYYNGEERAKGNILERFSAQQFPDLHSELNLSSLELGDSALYFCASSPEGGAGTDTQYFGPGTRLTVL.